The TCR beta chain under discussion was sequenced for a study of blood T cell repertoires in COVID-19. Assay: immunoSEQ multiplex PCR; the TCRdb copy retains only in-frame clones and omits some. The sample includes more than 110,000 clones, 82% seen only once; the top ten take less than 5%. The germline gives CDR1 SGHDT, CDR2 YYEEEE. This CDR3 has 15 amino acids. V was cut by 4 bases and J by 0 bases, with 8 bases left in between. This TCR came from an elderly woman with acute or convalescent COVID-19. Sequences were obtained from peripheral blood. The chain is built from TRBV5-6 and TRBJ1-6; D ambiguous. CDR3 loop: CASSGRSSYNSPLHF. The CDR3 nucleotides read TGTGCCAGCAGCGGGAGAAGCTCCTATAATTCACCCCTCCACTTT. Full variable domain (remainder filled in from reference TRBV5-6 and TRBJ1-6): DAGVTQSPTHLIKTRGQQVTLRCSPKSGHDTVSWYQQALGQGPQFIFQYYEEEERQRGNFPDRFSGHQFPNYSSELNVNALLLGDSALYLCASSGRSSYNSPLHFGNGTRLTVT.